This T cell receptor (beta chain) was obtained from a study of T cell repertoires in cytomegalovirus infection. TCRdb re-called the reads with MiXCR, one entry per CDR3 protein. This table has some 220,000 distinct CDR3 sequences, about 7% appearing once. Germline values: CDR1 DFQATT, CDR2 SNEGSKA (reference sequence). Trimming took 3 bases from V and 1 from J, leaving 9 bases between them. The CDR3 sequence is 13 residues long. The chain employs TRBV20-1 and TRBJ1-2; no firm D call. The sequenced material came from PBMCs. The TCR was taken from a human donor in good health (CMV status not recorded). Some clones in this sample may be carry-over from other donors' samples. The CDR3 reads CSARSDRNYGYTF. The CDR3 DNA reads TGCAGTGCTAGGTCCGACCGTAACTATGGCTACACCTTC.